The present entry profiles one T cell receptor (beta chain) with its context. The table came from immunoSEQ multiplex PCR; TCRdb's copy has only in-frame clones and leaves some out. The sample consists of about 130,000 clones, approximately 86% of them appearing once. The data belong to a study of blood T cell repertoires in COVID-19. Study information: Acute and convalescent COVID-19 samples came from the United States, Italy and Spain.

Individuals drawn from 24 US areas were about 18 to 90 years old. Categorization into cohorts depended on clinical history that participants reported. Resolution of symptoms, clearance, or two negative PCRs was present in recovered Cohort 3 donors. Material for sequencing was PBMCs or T cells enriched from blood (not recorded which). The TCR comes from a woman in her forties or fifties who had recovered from COVID-19.

The CDR3 nucleotides read TGTGCCAGCAGGTCCGGGACAGGGGACGGTCAGCCCCAGCATTTT. Its protein product is CASRSGTGDGQPQHF. The rearrangement links TRBV2 to TRBJ1-5, with 10 nucleotides matching TRBD1. Germline CDR1 and CDR2: SNHLY and FYNNEI. The junction had 8 bases not matched to a gene; V was cut back by 6 bases and J by 6 bases. CDR3 length: 15 amino acids.